This T cell receptor beta chain was captured by sequencing in a study of early stage breast cancer tumors. The CDR3 runs 12 residues. V was clipped by 0 bases and J by 7 bases, with 6 bases between them. In germline, CDR1 is SQVTM, CDR2 ANQGSEA. On this clone: Its specificity is not known.

Study observations and caveats: Bulk DNA sequencing of unsorted cells missed chain pairing and markers. Enriched TCRB sequences shared across patients were mostly commonly generated sequences.

Produced via immunoSEQ multiplex PCR; TCRdb's table is partial and in-frame only. The sample lists about 5,000 clones, over 60% seen once, with more than 15% in the top ten. The V call is TRBV29-1, the J call TRBJ2-2; unclear D gene. Sequencing was carried out using breast tumor tissue. This clonotype was obtained from a person aged 45 to 59 with breast cancer. The CDR3 region has the DNA TGCAGCGTTGAAGATAGTTTCGGGGAGCTGTTTTTT. It yields the protein CSVEDSFGELFF.